This T cell receptor (beta chain) was recorded in a study of beta chain features in type 1 diabetes. Points from the study as a whole: Whatever favoring of shorter templates PCR might show would apply equally to patients and controls. In these data, an HLA type influence on TCRB rearrangement remained unresolved. A moderate, significant TCRB CDR3 shortening appeared in type 1 diabetes across four CD4+ subsets.

The germline gives CDR1 SGHTA, CDR2 FQGNSA. This CDR3 has 13 amino acids. V lost 3 bases, J lost 3 bases, and 8 bases lay in between. As every portion of the isolated RNA was reverse transcribed, the sequencing read expressed TCRB transcripts. TCRdb keeps only in-frame clones here, not all; method: immunoSEQ multiplex PCR. In the table there are about 23,000 clones, approximately 57% of which are singletons. With respect to this clone: Its specificity is unknown.

Material: stem cell memory CD4+ T cells from blood. The sequence came from a young man with type 1 diabetes. J is TRBJ2-5 and V is TRBV7-2, with a tentative D call TRBD2 (6 bases). The CDR3 bases are TGTGCCAGCAGCTTCAGGAGGGAAGAGACCCAGTACTTC. Translation: CASSFRREETQYF.